Listed below are T cell receptor beta chains from one sample, sequenced in a study of blood T cell repertoires in COVID-19. Only in-frame clones appear in the TCRdb table, and some are missing; sequencing was by immunoSEQ multiplex PCR. The sample holds fewer than 200,000 clones, 80% to 90% seen once. The sequencing input was peripheral blood. These receptors were taken from a woman aged 55-75 years who had recovered from COVID-19. The CDR3 runs from the conserved cysteine through the conserved F or W. A D gene is named only where the DNA matches it firmly. Size is stated for part of the rows, as once, few or many counts, or as a class when the clone is expanded.

j_call | clone_size | v_call | d_call | cdr3_nt | cdr3_aa
TRBJ1-4 | . | TRBV28 | TRBD1 | TGTGCCAGCAGCACCTCCAGGACAGGGGGTTCCAAACTGTTTTTT | CASSTSRTGGSKLFF
TRBJ2-5 | few | TRBV5-8 | TRBD1 | TGTGCCAGCAGCGTCACAGGGGGCGATGAGACCCAGTACTTC | CASSVTGGDETQYF
TRBJ1-2 | . | TRBV9 | TRBD1 | TGTGCCAGCAGCGTAGGGCAGGGGGCTGACTATGGCTACACCTTC | CASSVGQGADYGYTF
TRBJ2-1 | . | TRBV3-1/TRBV3-2 | TRBD2 | TGTGCCAGCAGCCAAGTGCCGCTCAGACTAGCAACAGGCGAGCAGTTCTTC | CASSQVPLRLATGEQFF
TRBJ2-1 | few | TRBV29-1 | . | TGCAGCGCCGAAACCGGGACACCCTACAATGAGCAGTTCTTC | CSAETGTPYNEQFF
TRBJ2-4 | . | TRBV24-1 | TRBD1 | TGTGCCACCAGTGATTTCTCTGACAGGGGAAAAAACATTCAGTACTTC | CATSDFSDRGKNIQYF
TRBJ2-7 | . | TRBV19 | . | TGTGCCAGTAGTATAGAGGCCAATTATCCCCACGAGCAGTACTTC | CASSIEANYPHEQYF
TRBJ2-4 | . | TRBV2 | TRBD2 | TGTGCCAGCAGTCCGACTAGCGGGGGGGCCAACATTCAGTACTTC | CASSPTSGGANIQYF
TRBJ1-6 | . | TRBV5-1 | . | TGCGCCAGCAGCGAGACCCCCGGGGGTGATTCACCCCTCCACTTT | CASSETPGGDSPLHF
TRBJ2-7 | . | TRBV27 | . | TGTGCCAGCAGTCGAGGGGGAAGCTCCTACGAGCAGTACTTC | CASSRGGSSYEQYF
TRBJ2-3 | . | TRBV18 | . | TGTGCCAGCTCACCCGACCAGGGGGGTACGCAGTATTTT | CASSPDQGGTQYF
TRBJ1-5 | few | TRBV7-8 | . | TGTGCCAGCAGCTCGAGCTGGGCGGGGGATCAGCCCCAGCATTTT | CASSSSWAGDQPQHF
TRBJ2-3 | once | TRBV5-1 | . | TGCGCCAGCAGACTTGCCAATCCGGGGGATACGCAGTATTTT | CASRLANPGDTQYF
TRBJ2-3 | . | TRBV29-1 | . | TGCAGCGTTGCTCTCTCGGACAAGAGCACAGATACGCAGTATTTT | CSVALSDKSTDTQYF
TRBJ2-2 | . | TRBV5-1 | . | TGCGCCAGCAGCTTCCACAGGGACACCGGGGAGCTGTTTTTT | CASSFHRDTGELFF
TRBJ2-5 | . | TRBV9 | . | TGTGCCAGCAGAGGCGCGGGGGAGACCCAGTACTTC | CASRGAGETQYF
TRBJ1-2 | . | TRBV29-1 | . | TGCAGCGGAACAGGGACGGATAACTATGGCTACACCTTC | CSGTGTDNYGYTF
TRBJ1-4 | . | TRBV7-9 | . | TGTGCCAGCAGCTTGAGTGACAGCCCTAATGAAAAACTGTTTTTT | CASSLSDSPNEKLFF
TRBJ1-4 | . | TRBV2 | TRBD1 | TGTGCCAGCAGGGGAACAGGGGCTGCCAATGAAAAACTGTTTTTT | CASRGTGAANEKLFF
TRBJ1-2 | . | TRBV18 | . | TGTGCCAGCTCATACGGGGTAGGCCCCCGTGGCTACACCTTC | CASSYGVGPRGYTF
TRBJ1-2 | few | TRBV7-9 | . | TGTGCCAGCAGCGTGGTACAACACTATGGCTACACCTTC | CASSVVQHYGYTF
TRBJ1-3 | . | TRBV7-9 | . | TGTGCCAGCAGCTACGGAGGGAACCCCGGGAACACCATATATTTT | CASSYGGNPGNTIYF
TRBJ2-1 | . | TRBV28 | . | TGTGCCAGCAGTTGGGGCGGAGAGCAGTTCTTC | CASSWGGEQFF
TRBJ2-5 | . | TRBV2 | TRBD2 | TGTGCCAGCAGCCTGGGACTAGCGGGGGTACGGGGGGAGACCCAGTACTTC | CASSLGLAGVRGETQYF
TRBJ2-1 | few | TRBV7-2 | TRBD2 | TGTGCCAGCCGTTACGGGACTACCAATGAGCAGTTCTTC | CASRYGTTNEQFF
TRBJ2-7 | . | TRBV7-9 | TRBD1 | TGTGCCAGCAGCTCAACAATAGGGGACAGGATCTTCTCCTACGAGCAGTACTTC | CASSSTIGDRIFSYEQYF
TRBJ1-4 | few | TRBV30 | TRBD1 | TGTGCCTGGAGCGCTCGGGACAGGGATGAAAAACTGTTTTTT | CAWSARDRDEKLFF
TRBJ2-5 | once | TRBV7-7 | TRBD2 | TGTGCCAGCAGCCCGGGACTAGCGGGGCCCCAAGAGACCCAGTACTTC | CASSPGLAGPQETQYF
TRBJ1-5 | . | TRBV5-4 | . | TGTGCCAGCAGCTTGGGAGGGAGGGGTCAGCCCCAGCATTTT | CASSLGGRGQPQHF
TRBJ1-5 | . | TRBV19 | . | TGTGCCAGTAGCTCACGGAGGACAGTCAATCAGCCCCAGCATTTT | CASSSRRTVNQPQHF
TRBJ2-7 | . | TRBV27 | . | TGTGCCAGCAGTCTGACAGAAAATTACGAGCAGTACTTC | CASSLTENYEQYF
TRBJ1-1 | . | TRBV3-1/TRBV3-2 | . | TGTGCCAGCAGCTACCGGGCCTTAGGGAGCACTGAAGCTTTCTTT | CASSYRALGSTEAFF
TRBJ2-2 | . | TRBV19 | TRBD2 | TGTGCCAGTAGTATCCGGTGGTTTGCGGGGGGGCCCGGGGAGCTGTTTTTT | CASSIRWFAGGPGELFF
TRBJ2-3 | . | TRBV29-1 | . | TGCAGCCTGGCTTGGGGTGGGGCCACAGATACGCAGTATTTT | CSLAWGGATDTQYF
TRBJ2-3 | . | TRBV12-3/TRBV12-4 | TRBD1 | TGTGCCAGCAGTTTAGCTTGGGACAGGACGCAGTATTTT | CASSLAWDRTQYF
TRBJ1-4 | . | TRBV2 | TRBD1 | TGTGCCAGCAGTTTACAGGGGGCCGCAGGAAAACTGTTTTTT | CASSLQGAAGKLFF
TRBJ1-1 | . | TRBV28 | TRBD1 | TGTGCCAGCCAATTAGGGACAGTTGAGGAGGCTTTCTTT | CASQLGTVEEAFF
TRBJ2-7 | . | TRBV11-2 | TRBD1 | TGTGCCAGCAGCTCCGACACAGGGGCAGCCTACGAGCAGTACTTC | CASSSDTGAAYEQYF
TRBJ1-4 | . | TRBV28 | . | TGTGCCAGCAGTTCGGGGGGAAGGGGCCAGTTCAATGAAAAACTGTTTTTT | CASSSGGRGQFNEKLFF
TRBJ2-5 | . | TRBV3-1/TRBV3-2 | . | TGTGCCAGCAGCCAAGGGGGTGAGACTAAAGAGACCCAGTACTTC | CASSQGGETKETQYF
TRBJ1-4 | few | TRBV2 | . | TGTGCCAGCAGTGATGCAGGGGCCCTATCTGTGTTTTTT | CASSDAGALSVFF
TRBJ2-7 | . | TRBV10-1 | . | TGCGCCAGCAGCCGTGCCAGGGAAGGGCGGCCCGGGCACTACGAGCAGTACTTC | CASSRAREGRPGHYEQYF
TRBJ1-2 | few | TRBV5-6 | . | TGTGCCAGCACCACGCCCCTGGCAGGGGCGACGACTTATGGCTACACCTTC | CASTTPLAGATTYGYTF
TRBJ2-5 | . | TRBV25-1 | . | TGTGCCAGCAGTGAATCGGGGGGCCGGGAGACCCAGTACTTC | CASSESGGRETQYF
TRBJ2-1 | . | TRBV24-1 | . | TGTGCCACCAGTGAAAGGTTAGGTGGGGGGGCAAAAAATGAGCAGTTCTTC | CATSERLGGGAKNEQFF
TRBJ1-1 | . | TRBV27 | TRBD1 | TGTGCGACCGGGACAGGGTTCATGAACACTGAAGCTTTCTTT | CATGTGFMNTEAFF
TRBJ1-1 | . | TRBV7-8 | . | TGTGCCAGCAGCCTGCTGGGGGCCCTGAAAAGTAGGACTGAAGCTTTCTTT | CASSLLGALKSRTEAFF
TRBJ1-2 | . | TRBV7-6 | TRBD1 | TGTGCCAGCAGCCCAGCCTCTACCGGGACAGGCTATGGCTACACCTTC | CASSPASTGTGYGYTF
TRBJ2-5 | . | TRBV5-1 | . | TGCGCCAGCAGCCCCACGGGACCAGGGGAAACCCAGTACTTC | CASSPTGPGETQYF
TRBJ1-1 | . | TRBV6-2/TRBV6-3 | . | TGTGCCAGCAGTCAACAGGGCGGGAGCACTGAAGCTTTCTTT | CASSQQGGSTEAFF
TRBJ1-4 | . | TRBV28 | . | TGTGCCAGCACAGGCCCCGCCAAGGAAAAACTGTTTTTT | CASTGPAKEKLFF
TRBJ1-5 | few | TRBV28 | . | TGTGCCAGCAACTTACGGCGGAGCCTTAATCAGCCCCAGCATTTT | CASNLRRSLNQPQHF
TRBJ2-2 | . | TRBV9 | . | TGTGCCAGCAGCGTAAGGACACCGAACACCGGGGAGCTGTTTTTT | CASSVRTPNTGELFF
TRBJ1-2 | . | TRBV24-1 | . | TGTGCCACCAGTTCGCCCGGGGTTAGCTACACCTTC | CATSSPGVSYTF
TRBJ2-1 | . | TRBV27 | TRBD1 | TGTGCCAGCAGTATATTACGCAGCAGGGGGCTTCATCTGTTGGGCTACAATGAGCAGTTCTTC | CASSILRSRGLHLLGYNEQFF
TRBJ1-5 | once | TRBV30 | . | TGTGCCTGGACATTGGGGAGTCAGCCCCAGCATTTT | CAWTLGSQPQHF
TRBJ1-4 | . | TRBV11-2 | TRBD1 | TGTGCCAGCAGCTCCGGGACAGGGAGAGAAAAACTGTTTTTT | CASSSGTGREKLFF
TRBJ2-5 | . | TRBV6-6 | TRBD2 | TGTGCCAGCAGTTTGGGACTAGCGTTTGAGACCCAGTACTTC | CASSLGLAFETQYF
TRBJ2-3 | . | TRBV5-1 | TRBD1 | TGCGCCAGCAGCTTGCAGGGGGCCCTCTCAGATACGCAGTATTTT | CASSLQGALSDTQYF